The rows below give T cell receptor beta chains drawn from one sample of a study of control samples from healthy donors and cancer patients. The protocol was immunoSEQ multiplex PCR, while the TCRdb copy is restricted to in-frame clones and leaves out a portion. The data contain about 51,000 clones, around nine tenths of them singletons. The sequenced sample consisted of PBMCs. All receptors derive from a man over 45 with head and neck cancer. Both conserved end residues are part of each CDR3. A D gene is named only where the DNA matches it firmly. Size values are once, few and many counts, or a class for expanded clones, and some rows have none.

>TRBJ2-7|TRBD2|.|TRBV7-2
CASSSPLWREGYEQYF
TGTGCCAGCAGCTCTCCGCTCTGGCGGGAGGGTTACGAGCAGTACTTC
>TRBJ1-1|.|.|TRBV27
CASRPYGSDTEAFF
TGTGCCAGCAGGCCCTACGGGTCGGACACTGAAGCTTTCTTT
>TRBJ2-2|.|.|TRBV6-1
CASSEAYWRDTGELFF
TGTGCCAGCAGTGAAGCTTATTGGAGGGACACCGGGGAGCTGTTTTTT
>TRBJ2-3|.|.|TRBV7-3
CASSLSSTDTQYF
TGTGCCAGCAGCTTAAGCAGCACAGATACGCAGTATTTT
>TRBJ2-2|.|.|TRBV6-5
CASSLGTKNTGELFF
TGTGCCAGCAGTCTTGGGACAAAGAACACCGGGGAGCTGTTTTTT
>TRBJ1-1|.|few|TRBV5-6
CASSLFDRANTEAFF
TGTGCCAGCAGCTTGTTCGACAGAGCTAACACTGAAGCTTTCTTT
>TRBJ2-7|TRBD2|.|TRBV28
CASSPTSGRNYEQYF
TGTGCCAGCAGTCCTACTAGCGGGAGAAACTACGAGCAGTACTTC
>TRBJ2-5|TRBD1|.|TRBV5-4
CASSSNTGEWETQYF
TGTGCCAGCAGCTCGAATACAGGGGAGTGGGAGACCCAGTACTTC
>TRBJ2-1|TRBD1|.|TRBV2
CASSGGQGSYNEQFF
TGTGCCAGCAGTGGGGGACAGGGCTCCTACAATGAGCAGTTCTTC
>TRBJ2-5|TRBD2|.|TRBV2
CASSRQTSGGQETQYF
TGTGCCAGCAGCAGACAGACCTCGGGAGGGCAAGAGACCCAGTACTTC
>TRBJ2-1|.|once|TRBV18
CASSPPRGGTSEQFF
TGTGCCAGCTCACCACCGAGGGGGGGAACAAGTGAGCAGTTCTTC
>TRBJ2-1|.|.|TRBV10-3
CAVGRFLYNEQFF
TGTGCCGTTGGCCGTTTTCTCTACAATGAGCAGTTCTTC
>TRBJ1-5|.|.|TRBV6-5
CASSYTNSNQPQHF
TGTGCCAGCAGTTACACCAATAGCAATCAGCCCCAGCATTTT
>TRBJ1-5|.|.|TRBV12-5
CASGLVSQGTGNQPQHF
TGTGCTAGTGGTTTGGTATCCCAGGGGACGGGCAATCAGCCCCAGCATTTT
>TRBJ1-4|.|.|TRBV20-1
CSASAATNEKLFF
TGCAGTGCTAGTGCAGCAACTAATGAAAAACTGTTTTTT
>TRBJ1-4|.|few|TRBV19
CASSMTATNEKLFF
TGTGCCAGTAGTATGACTGCAACTAATGAAAAACTGTTTTTT
>TRBJ2-7|TRBD1|.|TRBV3-1/TRBV3-2
CASSQDVQGAEQYF
TGTGCCAGCAGCCAAGATGTACAGGGGGCCGAGCAGTACTTC
>TRBJ2-1|.|.|TRBV6-5
CASRAGGSLNEQFF
TGTGCCAGCAGGGCCGGCGGCAGCCTCAATGAGCAGTTCTTC
>TRBJ2-1|.|.|TRBV29-1
CSVWRAASYNEQFF
TGCAGCGTTTGGCGGGCCGCCTCCTACAATGAGCAGTTCTTC
>TRBJ2-5|.|.|TRBV11-1
CASSFVSQETQYF
TGTGCCAGCAGCTTCGTTAGCCAAGAGACCCAGTACTTC
>TRBJ2-3|TRBD1|.|TRBV5-1
CASSLEDRATDTQYF
TGCGCCAGCAGCTTGGAGGACAGGGCCACAGATACGCAGTATTTT
>TRBJ2-1|TRBD2|.|TRBV28
CASSLTSMREQFF
TGTGCCAGCAGTTTGACTAGCATGAGGGAGCAGTTCTTC
>TRBJ1-1|.|.|TRBV7-2
CASSLNGRANTEAFF
TGTGCCAGCAGCTTAAACGGACGGGCAAACACTGAAGCTTTCTTT
>TRBJ2-2|.|once|TRBV6-6
CASSYDGNTGELFF
TGTGCCAGCAGTTACGACGGTAACACCGGGGAGCTGTTTTTT
>TRBJ2-7|.|.|TRBV30
CAWEGHNSYEQYF
TGTGCCTGGGAGGGACACAACTCCTACGAGCAGTACTTC
>TRBJ2-5|.|once|TRBV3-1/TRBV3-2
CASSLGGYQETQYF
TGTGCCAGCAGTCTTGGGGGGTACCAAGAGACCCAGTACTTC
>TRBJ2-2|TRBD1|.|TRBV7-9
CASSSPTGQGTGELFF
TGTGCCAGCAGCTCCCCGACAGGGCAAGGGACCGGGGAGCTGTTTTTT
>TRBJ2-3|TRBD2|few|TRBV6-4
CASSEGLAGTDTQYF
TGTGCCAGCAGTGAGGGACTAGCGGGCACAGATACGCAGTATTTT
>TRBJ2-1|.|.|TRBV3-1/TRBV3-2
CASSQFLVAPENEQFF
TGTGCCAGCAGCCAGTTCCTAGTAGCCCCAGAGAATGAGCAGTTCTTC
>TRBJ2-7|TRBD2|.|TRBV11-2
CASSPIGRRGGFSYEQYF
TGTGCCAGCAGCCCAATAGGGAGGCGGGGGGGCTTCTCCTACGAGCAGTACTTC
>TRBJ2-7|.|.|TRBV6-5
CASSLRGGYEQYF
TGTGCCAGCAGTTTGAGGGGAGGCTACGAGCAGTACTTC
>TRBJ1-1|TRBD1|.|TRBV9
CASSRGQGDTEAFF
TGTGCCAGCAGCCGGGGACAGGGGGACACTGAAGCTTTCTTT
>TRBJ2-5|TRBD2|.|TRBV28
CASSLLAGAQETQYF
TGTGCCAGCAGTTTACTAGCGGGAGCCCAAGAGACCCAGTACTTC
>TRBJ2-5|.|.|TRBV15
CATSRDRNSLTQYF
TGTGCCACCAGCAGAGATAGGAATTCACTGACCCAGTACTTC
>TRBJ1-5|.|.|TRBV15
CATSRDRALRDNQPQHF
TGTGCCACCAGCAGAGATCGGGCCCTCCGGGACAATCAGCCCCAGCATTTT
>TRBJ1-2|.|.|TRBV11-2
CASSPPGQAGSYTF
TGTGCCAGCAGTCCTCCGGGGCAGGCTGGGAGCTACACCTTC
>TRBJ2-7|TRBD1|.|TRBV5-8
CASSSQGGRSTYEQYF
TGTGCCAGCAGCTCTCAAGGGGGCCGCTCCACCTACGAGCAGTACTTC
>TRBJ1-1|TRBD1|.|TRBV6-5
CASSRNNRGDTEAFF
TGTGCCAGCAGCCGTAACAACAGGGGGGACACTGAAGCTTTCTTT
>TRBJ2-1|.|.|TRBV30
CAWRRTGNEQFF
TGTGCCTGGAGACGGACTGGCAATGAGCAGTTCTTC
>TRBJ2-7|.|.|TRBV28
CASSSPQDPYEQYF
TGTGCCAGCAGTTCACCACAGGACCCCTACGAGCAGTACTTC
>TRBJ2-2|.|.|TRBV7-6
CASSLSSGTVRLFF
TGTGCCAGCAGCTTATCATCAGGGACCGTTAGGCTGTTTTTT
>TRBJ1-5|.|.|TRBV6-2/TRBV6-3
CASSYSADNQPQHF
TGTGCCAGCAGTTACTCGGCAGACAATCAGCCCCAGCATTTT
>TRBJ1-3|.|.|TRBV13
CASSRLDSGNTIYF
TGTGCCAGCAGCAGGCTAGACTCTGGAAACACCATATATTTT
>TRBJ1-1|.|.|TRBV4-3
CASSQTGNTEAFF
TGCGCCAGCAGCCAAACAGGGAACACTGAAGCTTTCTTT